Described below is a single T cell receptor (beta chain) sequence and its context. Its target is not known. The data derive from a study of T cell responses to AZD1222 COVID-19 vaccine. Study conclusions and caveats: Just a handful of AZD1222 recipients were seropositive at baseline. Spike-specific TCR breadth and depth were elevated following two AZD1222 doses. Reportedly, close to half of spike-specific TCRs are directed against unmutated variant regions. Donors were largely white British and mainly female; clonal diversity was possibly underestimated.

Assay used: immunoSEQ multiplex PCR; TCRdb lists only in-frame clones, some missing. Found here are 82,000 or so clones, 90% to 95% of them singletons; the top ten hold roughly 5%. The V end lost 0 bases, the J end lost 4 bases, and 22 bases lay between the germline ends. Germline CDR1 is SGHDN and CDR2 is FVKESK. The CDR3 runs 18 residues. The TCR was taken from an adult in good health. The source material was peripheral blood, sampled on day 0 of AZD1222 vaccination. The chain has TRBV14 and TRBJ2-7, with D perhaps TRBD2 (5 bases). CDR3 region: CASSQEVRGKAGDYEQYF. CDR3 sequence (DNA): TGTGCCAGCAGCCAAGAGGTCCGGGGTAAAGCTGGGGATTACGAGCAGTACTTC.